This is a list of T cell receptor beta chains from one sample in a study of cytomegalovirus exposure and HLA in healthy donors. Produced via immunoSEQ multiplex PCR; TCRdb's table is partial and in-frame only. The sample holds roughly 140,000 clones; 79% are singletons and the top ten take roughly 6.7%. The sequenced sample was PBMCs. The receptors come from a man between 45 and 60 years old in good health and CMV-seropositive. Both conserved end residues are part of each CDR3. D genes are given only for firm matches. Not all rows give a size; the values are once, few, many and, for expanded clones, a class.

abundance	v_gene	d_gene	j_gene	CDR3nt	CDR3aa
.	TRBV19	.	TRBJ2-1	TGTGCCAGTAGTAATACAGGGAGCGATGAGCAGTTCTTC	CASSNTGSDEQFF
.	TRBV5-1	TRBD2	TRBJ2-5	TGCGCCAGCAGCGTCGGACTAGCGGATCAAGAGACCCAGTACTTC	CASSVGLADQETQYF
.	TRBV19	TRBD1	TRBJ2-4	TGTGCCAGTACCCCTGGACAGGGGGGATACATTCAGTACTTC	CASTPGQGGYIQYF
.	TRBV7-9	TRBD2	TRBJ2-7	TGTGCCAGCAGACGAGGCGGGAGCTTCGACGAGCAGTACTTC	CASRRGGSFDEQYF
.	TRBV13	.	TRBJ2-1	TGTGCCAGCAGCTCTTTGGTTGGCAGTGAGCAGTTCTTC	CASSSLVGSEQFF
.	TRBV2	TRBD1	TRBJ2-7	TGTGCCAGCAGCGACCCCGCGGGACAGGGTTTCGAGCAGTACTTC	CASSDPAGQGFEQYF
.	TRBV5-1	.	TRBJ1-4	TGCGCCAGCAGCCCTAGGCAGATTAATGAAAAACTGTTTTTT	CASSPRQINEKLFF
.	TRBV2	.	TRBJ1-3	TGTGCCAGCAGTGAAGAAGGAGGGGTGGGAAACACCATATATTTT	CASSEEGGVGNTIYF
.	TRBV30	.	TRBJ2-1	TGTGCCTGGAGTGTACAGGGCGACATCTACAATGAGCAGTTCTTC	CAWSVQGDIYNEQFF
.	TRBV7-2	.	TRBJ1-2	TGTGCCAGCAGCTTAGAGTGGCAGGACTATGGCTACACCTTC	CASSLEWQDYGYTF
.	TRBV28	.	TRBJ1-1	TGTGCCAGCACCCTCGACAGTGGGCCTGAAGCTTTCTTT	CASTLDSGPEAFF
.	TRBV23-1	TRBD1	TRBJ1-5	TGCGCCAGCAGAGACAGGGGGCTATCGTATCAGCCCCAGCATTTT	CASRDRGLSYQPQHF
.	TRBV27	.	TRBJ2-2	TGTGCCAGCAGTCGACAGGACACCGGGGAGCTGTTTTTT	CASSRQDTGELFF
.	TRBV5-1	TRBD2	TRBJ2-5	TGCGCCAGCAGCTTGGCCTATCTTCGGGACTACAATCCCGCCCAGTACTTC	CASSLAYLRDYNPAQYF
.	TRBV28	TRBD1	TRBJ2-2	TGTGCCAGCAGTTTTAGGACAGGGGGTACCGGGGAGCTGTTTTTT	CASSFRTGGTGELFF
.	TRBV5-1	TRBD2	TRBJ2-2	TGCGCCAGCAGCGCGGGGGGCCTGAACACCGGGGAGCTGTTTTTT	CASSAGGLNTGELFF
once	TRBV12-2	.	TRBJ1-5	TGTGCAAGTCTCGACATAAGCAATCAGCCCCAGCATTTT	CASLDISNQPQHF
.	TRBV11-2	TRBD2	TRBJ2-7	TGTGCCAGCAGCCCCCACGCTAGCGGGAGGGTCTACGAGCAGTACTTC	CASSPHASGRVYEQYF
.	TRBV28	.	TRBJ1-5	TGTGCCAGCAGTCGACCCTCCGGGGAACCCCAGCATTTT	CASSRPSGEPQHF
.	TRBV6-5	TRBD2	TRBJ2-1	TGTGCCAGCGGAAGGGGAGGGTGGGGCAATGAGCAGTTCTTC	CASGRGGWGNEQFF
.	TRBV7-2	TRBD2	TRBJ2-5	TGTGCCAGCAGCCCCACGCGCGGGAGGGCGGGAGAGACCCAGTACTTC	CASSPTRGRAGETQYF
.	TRBV7-9	.	TRBJ1-1	TGTTCCAGCAGCCTCTACCTCACTGAAGCTTTCTTT	CSSSLYLTEAFF
few	TRBV5-1	.	TRBJ1-1	TGCGCCAGCAGCTTGGATTCGGGGAGGGACACTGAAGCTTTCTTT	CASSLDSGRDTEAFF
few	TRBV28	.	TRBJ1-5	TGTGCCAGCAGTTTATATACAGGTAGGGCCGAAAATCAGCCCCAGCATTTT	CASSLYTGRAENQPQHF
.	TRBV11-2	.	TRBJ1-1	TGTGCCAGCAGCCCCCGACTGCAGGGGCCGCGAGGTGAAGCTTTCTTT	CASSPRLQGPRGEAFF
few	TRBV10-1	.	TRBJ1-6	TGCGCCAGCAGTGGGGACTTTAATTCACCCCTCCACTTT	CASSGDFNSPLHF
.	TRBV28	TRBD1	TRBJ2-7	TGTGCCAGCAGTCCCTCCGTACAGGGGAGCTCCTACGAGCAGTACTTC	CASSPSVQGSSYEQYF
.	TRBV12-5	TRBD1	TRBJ2-2	TGTGCTAGTGGTTTGGCGAGGACAGGACCAACCGGGGAGCTGTTTTTT	CASGLARTGPTGELFF
.	TRBV5-1	.	TRBJ2-5	TGCGCCAGCAGCTTGGGAGCCCAAGAGACCCAGTACTTC	CASSLGAQETQYF
.	TRBV5-4	.	TRBJ2-2	TGTGCCAGCAGCCGGGATGGTCAAACAAACACCGGGGAGCTGTTTTTT	CASSRDGQTNTGELFF
.	TRBV7-6	.	TRBJ2-5	TGTGCCAGCAGCTTAGTGGGTCTCAGGAGGGAAGAGACCCAGTACTTC	CASSLVGLRREETQYF
once	TRBV28	TRBD2	TRBJ2-7	TGTGCCAGCAGTTTGGGGGGGGAAAACTACGAGCAGTACTTC	CASSLGGENYEQYF
.	TRBV6-1	.	TRBJ2-2	TGTGCCACCCAGAGGACATTGCGGACCGGGGAGCTGTTTTTT	CATQRTLRTGELFF
.	TRBV5-1	.	TRBJ2-7	TGCGCCAGCAGCCCGGGGTCGGATTACGAGCAGTACTTC	CASSPGSDYEQYF
few	TRBV4-2	TRBD2	TRBJ2-1	TGTGCCAGCAGGGAGGGACTAGCCGTTTACAATGAGCAGTTCTTC	CASREGLAVYNEQFF
.	TRBV5-5	.	TRBJ2-4	TGTGCCAGCAGCTCCGGGCAGGGAAACATTCAGTACTTC	CASSSGQGNIQYF
few	TRBV6-5	TRBD1	TRBJ2-3	TGTGCCAGCAGCCGAAGGACAGGGGGCACAGATACGCAGTATTTT	CASSRRTGGTDTQYF
.	TRBV5-1	TRBD2	TRBJ2-3	TGCGCCAGCAGCTTTGGACCGGGACTAGGCTCAGATACGCAGTATTTT	CASSFGPGLGSDTQYF
.	TRBV2	.	TRBJ2-2	TGTGCCAGCAGTAACAGCGGAAACACCGGGGAGCTGTTTTTT	CASSNSGNTGELFF
.	TRBV7-7	.	TRBJ2-5	TGTGCTAGCAGCCAGGGCCCAGGGGTTGGAGAGACCCAGTACTTC	CASSQGPGVGETQYF
.	TRBV7-9	TRBD2	TRBJ2-1	TGTGCCAGCAGCAGGGGACTAGCCGGGAATGAGCAGTTCTTC	CASSRGLAGNEQFF
.	TRBV29-1	.	TRBJ2-5	TGCAGCGTTAGCCTCATCCCCATACAAGAGACCCAGTACTTC	CSVSLIPIQETQYF